Each of the 4 T cell receptor beta chains below was sequenced from the same sample in a study of PD-1 blockade in classical Hodgkin lymphoma. No patient escaped relapse after autologous stem cell transplantation, and brentuximab vedotin exposure varied. Sequencing used immunoSEQ multiplex PCR; TCRdb keeps in-frame clones, though not all of them. Among some 100,000 clones listed, more than 90% were seen once. The sample consisted of peripheral blood mononuclear cells (PBMCs), taken at baseline. The receptors come from a human donor with classical Hodgkin lymphoma.

J is TRBJ1-1 and V is TRBV28; D is undetermined. This CDR3 has 12 residues. V was shortened by 5 bases and J by 0 bases, with 4 bases between the two germline ends. CDR1 MDHEN and CDR2 SYDVKM come from the germline V gene. The CDR3: CASSPLNTEAFF. In nucleotides, the CDR3 is TGTGCCAGCAGTCCGCTGAACACTGAAGCTTTCTTT.

This clone was seen just once. The V gene is TRBV2, the J gene TRBJ2-1, with 7 nucleotides matching TRBD2. This CDR3 has 16 amino acids. With V trimmed by 1 base and J by 8 bases, 11 bases remained unmatched. Per the germline V gene, CDR1 is SNHLY and CDR2 is FYNNEI. CDR3 coding DNA: TGTGCCAGCAGTGAAGTCGCTAGCGGACCTTTCTATGAGCAGTTCTTC. Translated, it gives CASSEVASGPFYEQFF.

The V and J genes are TRBV27 and TRBJ2-3; D might be TRBD2 (6 bases). The CDR3 sequence is 17 residues long. Germline CDR1 and CDR2: MNHEY and SMNVEV (reference sequence). Trimming left V 6 bases short and J 1 base short, with 20 bases between. In DNA, the CDR3 is TGTGCCAGCAGGACGAACACGGGACTTCTCGGCACAGATACGCAGTATTTT. Protein sequence: CASRTNTGLLGTDTQYF.

V gene TRBV19 combines with J gene TRBJ2-5, with 9 bases matching TRBD2. This CDR3 comprises 15 residues. V was clipped by 7 bases and J by 2 bases; unmatched bases: 8. Germline CDR1 LNHDA, CDR2 SQIVND (reference sequence). CDR3 loop: CASKGGRAAQETQYF. The DNA of the CDR3 is TGTGCCAGTAAGGGCGGGAGGGCCGCGCAAGAGACCCAGTACTTC.